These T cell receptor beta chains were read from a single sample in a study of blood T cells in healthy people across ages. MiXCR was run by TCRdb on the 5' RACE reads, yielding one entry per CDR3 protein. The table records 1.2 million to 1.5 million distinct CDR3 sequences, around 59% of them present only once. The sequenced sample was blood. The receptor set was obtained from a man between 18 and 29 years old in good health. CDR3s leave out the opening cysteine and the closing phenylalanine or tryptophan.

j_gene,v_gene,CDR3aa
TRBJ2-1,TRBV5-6,ASSQGEFSYNEQF
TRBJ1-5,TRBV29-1,SVTGTGGAGQPQH
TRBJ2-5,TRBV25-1,ASKFSGDETQY
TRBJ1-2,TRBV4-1,ASRPANGGINYGYT
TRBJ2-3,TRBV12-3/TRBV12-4,ASSLREVTDTQY
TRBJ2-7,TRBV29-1,SANRDRAIFEQY
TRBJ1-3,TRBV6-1,ASSERLVPGNTIY
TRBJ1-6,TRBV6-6,ASAENPGNSPLH
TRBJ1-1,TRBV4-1,ASSWDEGEAF
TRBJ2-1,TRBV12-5,ASAPGGYNEQF
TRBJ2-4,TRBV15,ATSRGWPIAKNIQY
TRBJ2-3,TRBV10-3,AIRPGLDLTDTQY
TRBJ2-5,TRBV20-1,SARRGLTETQY
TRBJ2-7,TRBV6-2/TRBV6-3,ASGTAQGREQY
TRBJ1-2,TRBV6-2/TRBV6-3,ASSYISRRGYT
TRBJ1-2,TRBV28,ASSLVRAGGYT
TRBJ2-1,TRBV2,ASRTGTGTGNEQF
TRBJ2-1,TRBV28,ASRLIPGQGARNEQF
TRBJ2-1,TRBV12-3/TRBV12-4,ASSSVRFSYNEQF
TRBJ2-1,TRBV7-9,ASSPKWTSGNYNEQF
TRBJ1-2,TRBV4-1,ASTTNGGLGRGYT
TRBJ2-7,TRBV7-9,ASSRLSLDEQY
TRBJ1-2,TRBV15,ATSRDLGELDGYT
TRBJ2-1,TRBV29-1,GDRTALGSSYNEQF